Presented here are 5 T cell receptor beta chains from one specimen sequenced in a study of shared T cell receptors in the human thymus. Clones were sequenced by immunoSEQ multiplex PCR, and TCRdb holds only the in-frame ones, with some missing. The data contain hundreds of thousands of clones, over 75% of them seen just once; the ten biggest clones take up 0.0095% to 0.011%. These data also featured in a second study, about human thymus T cells.

Material for sequencing was thymocytes. The receptors were gathered from a girl under three years old with a congenital heart defect.

The V call is TRBV4-1, the J call TRBJ1-4; D is perhaps TRBD1 (6 bases). V dropped 0 bases and J dropped 8 bases, with 16 bases sitting between them. Germline CDR1 is MGHRA and CDR2 is YSYEKL. The CDR3 totals 16 residues. In nucleotides, the CDR3 is TGCGCCAGCAGCCAAGACAACAGGGTGCGGAAAGAAAAACTGTTTTTT. Amino acids: CASSQDNRVRKEKLFF.

The chain employs TRBV11-2 and TRBJ1-6; perhaps TRBD1 as D (5 bases). The CDR3 sequence is 15 residues long. CDR1 and CDR2 (germline): SGHAT, FQNNGV. Trimming pared 0 bases from V and 16 bases from J, leaving 19 bases between. The CDR3 reads CASSLDRGGAAKLHF. The CDR3 DNA sequence: TGTGCCAGCAGCTTAGATAGGGGAGGGGCCGCGAAACTCCACTTT.

Turning to this clone: The junction does not match germline at one end; this may be a read error. The sample has other DNA sequences that encode this CDR3 too. V gene TRBV14 combines with J gene TRBJ1-6; a weak D match, TRBD1 (5 bases). This CDR3 is 14 amino acids long. CDR1 and CDR2 (germline): SGHDN, FVKESK. The CDR3 sequence is CASSEGDWNSPLHF. DNA for the CDR3: TGTGCCAGCAGCGAAGGGGACTGGAATTCCCCCCTCCACTTT.

The chain is built from TRBV29-1 and TRBJ1-1, with TRBD1 as a possible D gene (6 bases). Germline V gene lookup returns CDR1 SQVTM and CDR2 ANQGSEA. The CDR3 contains 14 residues. Trimming took off 5 bases at V and 3 bases at J, with 16 bases between the two ends. CDR3 residues: CSVRGVQGDTEAFF. The CDR3 nucleotides read TGCAGCGTTCGGGGGGTACAGGGAGACACTGAAGCTTTCTTT.

This clone was found a few times. The V and J genes are TRBV11-2 and TRBJ1-2, with 12 bases matching TRBD1. Losses at the gene ends were 5 bases for V and 8 bases for J; bases not matched to a gene: 12. The length of the CDR3 is 16 residues. CDR1 SGHAT and CDR2 FQNNGV come from the germline V gene. The CDR3 region is CASSPPSGQGAGGYTF. CDR3 sequence (DNA): TGTGCCAGCAGCCCTCCGTCGGGACAGGGGGCCGGAGGCTACACCTTC.